Below, 27 T cell receptor beta chains from the same sample are listed, as sequenced in a study of CD8+ T cells in alopecia areata. Extracted from the samples, RNA was reverse transcribed into cDNA to serve as the sequencing template. Clones were read by immunoSEQ multiplex PCR, and TCRdb kept only the in-frame ones, dropping some. The data contain 150,000 or so clones, about 61% of them singletons. Regarding treatment: oral pan-JAK inhibitor, 5-10 mg twice daily. Sequences were derived from CD4+ T cells sorted from blood, sampled at approximately week 60, from a patient treated with tofacitinib. The receptor source for this set is a human donor with alopecia areata.

This chain connects TRBV30 to TRBJ1-6; TRBD1 might be the D (6 bases). This CDR3 region has 17 residues. From germline, CDR1 is GTSNPN and CDR2 SVGIG (reference sequence). The V end was cut by 3 bases, the J end by 6 bases, with 21 bases between. The CDR3 DNA is TGTGCCTGGAGCGCATATGGGGGCAGCCAAGTTAATTCACCCCTCCACTTT. Protein sequence: CAWSAYGGSQVNSPLHF. Together with reference TRBV30 and TRBJ1-6, the CDR3 gives the full variable domain: SQTIHQWPATLVQPVGSPLSLECTVEGTSNPNLYWYRQAAGRGLQLLFYSVGIGQISSEVPQNLSASRPQDRQFILSSKKLLLSDSGFYLCAWSAYGGSQVNSPLHFGNGTRLTVT.

This clone was counted between two and nine times. The rearrangement uses TRBV19 and TRBJ2-3; a weak D match, TRBD1 (5 bases). Germline V CDR1 and CDR2: LNHDA, SQIVND (reference sequence). The V and J ends lost 5 bases and 5 bases respectively, with 23 bases between them. This CDR3 contains 17 residues. The CDR3 region has the DNA TGTGCCAGTAGTGGGTACGCGGACCCAGGGCTGGGAGATACGCAGTATTTT. Translated: CASSGYADPGLGDTQYF.

Remarks on this clone: The sample holds other DNA sequences that translate to the same CDR3. The chain links TRBV18 to TRBJ2-5; D is possibly TRBD2 (5 bases). Trimming left V 4 bases short and J 1 base short, with 7 bases between. The CDR3 sequence is 13 residues long. Germline lookup yields CDR1 KGHSH and CDR2 LQKENI. The CDR3 loop is CASSLRAQETQYF. CDR3 DNA: TGTGCCAGCTCACTGAGGGCCCAAGAGACCCAGTACTTC.

This rearrangement joins TRBV6-5 to TRBJ1-1; 9 bases fit TRBD1. The V and J ends lost 6 bases and 5 bases, in that order; junction bases with no gene match: 7. The CDR3 runs 14 residues. Germline values: CDR1 MNHEY, CDR2 SVGAGI. The CDR3 DNA follows: TGTGCCAGCAGAACCCTAGGACAGGGGACTGAAGCTTTCTTT. Encoded protein: CASRTLGQGTEAFF.

The CDR3 coding sequence is TGTGCCTGGAGTGGATTAGCCAGAGGCTACGAGCAGTACTTC. It yields the protein CAWSGLARGYEQYF. J is TRBJ2-7 and V is TRBV30; D ambiguous. CDR1 and CDR2 (germline): GTSNPN, SVGIG (reference sequence). CDR3 length equals 14 residues. Trimming removed 1 base at V and 3 bases at J, with 13 bases between.

V is TRBV30 and J is TRBJ1-2; unclear D gene. This CDR3 is 11 amino acids long. V lost 6 bases and J 4 bases, leaving 9 bases between the germline ends. CDR1 and CDR2 from the germline V gene are GTSNPN and SVGIG (reference sequence). DNA for the CDR3: TGTGCCTGTGGAGGGAGCTATGGCTACACCTTC. Its translation: CACGGSYGYTF.

This clone was seen only a few times. V usage is TRBV30 and J usage is TRBJ1-5; the match to TRBD1 covers 9 bases. This CDR3 is 14 amino acids long. With V trimmed by 2 bases and J by 6 bases, 5 bases remained unmatched. CDR1 and CDR2 (germline): GTSNPN, SVGIG (reference sequence). The CDR3 nucleotides read TGTGCCTGGAGTCCGGGACAGGGCGGTCAGCCCCAGCATTTT. This codes for CAWSPGQGGQPQHF.

Notes on this clone: Other DNA sequences in the sample encode the same CDR3. This rearrangement joins TRBV5-1 to TRBJ2-5, with D maybe TRBD1 (6 bases). This CDR3 has 13 amino acids. V was pared by 0 bases and J by 4 bases, with 7 bases between. Germline CDR1 SGHRS, CDR2 YFSETQ. CDR3 nucleotides: TGCGCCAGCAGCTTGGGAGGGGGAGAGACCCAGTACTTC. Encoded protein: CASSLGGGETQYF.

This clone was counted a few times. The J gene is TRBJ2-6, the V gene TRBV30; 7 nucleotides match TRBD1. The junction had 6 bases not matched to a gene; V was cut back by 2 bases and J by 2 bases. CDR3 length equals 16 residues. Per the germline V gene, CDR1 is GTSNPN and CDR2 is SVGIG (reference sequence). CDR3: CAWSPPRGPGANVLTF. The CDR3 DNA reads as TGTGCCTGGAGTCCACCGAGGGGGCCTGGGGCCAACGTCCTGACTTTC.

This rearrangement joins TRBV29-1 to TRBJ1-1, with D perhaps matching TRBD1 (5 bases). Trimming cost V 2 bases and J 1 base, with 8 bases left between them. This CDR3 comprises 13 residues. CDR1 and CDR2 (germline): SQVTM, ANQGSEA. The CDR3 DNA reads as TGCAGCGTTGAACCAGGGACGAACACTGAAGCTTTCTTT. It translates to CSVEPGTNTEAFF.

This clone was observed many times. The CDR3 sequence is CASSLADVRFNEQFF. CDR3 nucleotides: TGTGCCAGCAGCTTAGCTGATGTCAGGTTCAATGAGCAGTTCTTC. The chain combines TRBV7-9 with TRBJ2-1; D not resolved. There are 15 residues in the CDR3. The germline V and J ends were trimmed by 0 bases and 6 bases, with 12 bases remaining between them. Germline-derived CDR1 and CDR2 are SEHNR and FQNEAQ (reference sequence).

The chain combines TRBV4-1 with TRBJ2-5; D tentatively fits TRBD1 or TRBD2 (6 bases each). The CDR3 length is 16 residues. Germline assignment: CDR1 MGHRA and CDR2 YSYEKL. Trimming stripped 0 bases from V and 0 bases from J, with 11 bases between. The CDR3 nucleotides are TGCGCCAGCAGCCAAGATCGGAGGGGGTACCAAGAGACCCAGTACTTC. Translated: CASSQDRRGYQETQYF.

There are a few counts of this clone. The gene calls are TRBV7-8 and TRBJ2-7; 9 nucleotides line up with TRBD1. Trimming cost V 5 bases and J 3 bases; bases outside gene matches: 11. The CDR3 is made up of 16 amino acids. The germline V gene has CDR1 SGHVS and CDR2 FQNEAQ. CDR3 sequence (DNA): TGTGCCAGCAGCGCGGCCCTACCGGGACAGGGCTACGAGCAGTACTTC. Protein sequence: CASSAALPGQGYEQYF.

V is TRBV6-5 and J is TRBJ1-6, with D uncertain. The CDR3 extends over 13 amino acids. From germline, CDR1 is MNHEY and CDR2 SVGAGI. V was cut by 2 bases and J by 7 bases, with 6 bases left in between. As DNA, the CDR3 is TGTGCCAGCAGTTACCAGGAAAATTCACCCCTCCACTTT. Protein product: CASSYQENSPLHF.

The gene calls are TRBV5-1 and TRBJ2-5; D may correspond to TRBD1 or TRBD2 (6 bases each). CDR3 length: 12 amino acids. Germline-derived CDR1 and CDR2 are SGHRS and YFSETQ. V dropped 0 bases and J dropped 7 bases, with 7 bases sitting between them. The CDR3 nucleotides are TGCGCCAGCAGCTTGGAGGGGGGGACCCAGTACTTC. Its translation is CASSLEGGTQYF.

V is TRBV20-1 and J is TRBJ1-2; TRBD1 matches at 7 bases. The CDR3 spans 11 residues. The V and J ends lost 1 base and 7 bases, in that order; junction bases with no gene match: 0. CDR1 and CDR2 (germline): DFQATT, SNEGSKA (reference sequence). CDR3 residues: CSARGQGGYTF. The CDR3 nucleotides are TGCAGTGCTAGAGGACAGGGTGGCTACACCTTC.

This clone has more than one count but fewer than ten. The chain combines TRBV2 with TRBJ1-1; no definite D call. Germline CDR1 SNHLY, CDR2 FYNNEI. CDR3 length: 12 amino acids. Trimming pared 6 bases from V and 5 bases from J, leaving 10 bases between. DNA for the CDR3: TGTGCCAGCAGCGCAGCGGAGACTGAAGCTTTCTTT. It translates to CASSAAETEAFF.

The genes are TRBV15 and TRBJ1-6; D is ambiguous. There are 14 residues in the CDR3. V lost 5 bases and J lost 8, with 13 bases in between. From germline, CDR1 is LNHNV and CDR2 YYDKDF (reference sequence). CDR3 nucleotides: TGTGCCACCAGCCTTATACAGCGGGATTCACCCCTCCACTTT. It encodes CATSLIQRDSPLHF.

This chain uses TRBV30 with TRBJ2-7; D may be TRBD2 (7 bases). Germline CDR1 reads GTSNPN; CDR2 reads SVGIG (reference sequence). The V and J ends lost 3 bases and 8 bases respectively, with 11 bases between them. CDR3 length equals 11 residues. Here the CDR3 reads CAWSGGTKQYF. CDR3 bases: TGTGCCTGGAGCGGGGGGACAAAGCAGTACTTC. Full variable domain (rest looked up from reference TRBV30 and TRBJ2-7): SQTIHQWPATLVQPVGSPLSLECTVEGTSNPNLYWYRQAAGRGLQLLFYSVGIGQISSEVPQNLSASRPQDRQFILSSKKLLLSDSGFYLCAWSGGTKQYFGPGTRLTVT.

The V and J genes are TRBV9 and TRBJ2-5; D is ambiguous. Trimming stripped 2 bases from V and 2 bases from J, with 16 bases between. Per germline, CDR1 SGDLS and CDR2 YYNGEE. CDR3 length: 16 amino acids. The CDR3 loop reads CASSVASNTAQETQYF. CDR3 DNA sequence: TGTGCCAGCAGCGTCGCAAGCAACACCGCTCAAGAGACCCAGTACTTC.

The genes are TRBV29-1 and TRBJ1-1; possible D gene TRBD1, 5 bases. Trimming took 6 bases from V and 4 from J, leaving 12 bases between them. This CDR3 region has 12 residues. CDR1 and CDR2 from the germline V gene are SQVTM and ANQGSEA. CDR3 loop: CSVGGVPTEAFF. As DNA, the CDR3 is TGCAGCGTGGGAGGGGTCCCCACTGAAGCTTTCTTT.

A single count supports this clone. This sequence joins TRBV30 and TRBJ2-7; 14 bases match TRBD2. The CDR3 extends over 16 amino acids. From germline, CDR1 is GTSNPN and CDR2 SVGIG (reference sequence). The ends lost 3 bases at V and 4 bases at J; junction bases unmatched: 8. The CDR3 spells CAWSSFGTSGGYEQYF. The CDR3 DNA follows: TGTGCCTGGAGCTCATTCGGGACTAGCGGGGGATACGAGCAGTACTTC.

The chain recombines TRBV6-5 with TRBJ2-7; D is uncertain. Per the germline V gene, CDR1 is MNHEY and CDR2 is SVGAGI. The CDR3 is 14 amino acids. V shed 7 bases and J shed 1 base, with 14 bases lying between them. In nucleotides, the CDR3 is TGTGCCAGCAAAAGGAAAAGGTCTTCCTACGAGCAGTACTTC. It encodes CASKRKRSSYEQYF.

The gene calls are TRBV2 and TRBJ2-1, with a possible D match to TRBD2 (5 bases). Germline CDR1 is SNHLY and CDR2 is FYNNEI. This CDR3 comprises 14 residues. V was cut by 7 bases and J by 4 bases, with 14 bases left in between. The CDR3 bases are TGTGCCAGCAACTATCTAGGGAGTTACAATGAGCAGTTCTTC. It specifies CASNYLGSYNEQFF.

A remark on this clone: The sample holds other DNA sequences that translate to the same CDR3. The chain is built from TRBV18 and TRBJ2-3; no clear D gene. The V gene lost 2 bases and the J gene lost 4 bases, with 1 base spanning the gap. The CDR3 is made up of 11 amino acids. The germline V gene has CDR1 KGHSH and CDR2 LQKENI. The CDR3 bases are TGTGCCAGCTCACCATCAGATACGCAGTATTTT. Translation gives CASSPSDTQYF.

The rearrangement joins TRBV7-2 to TRBJ2-3; D tentatively fits TRBD1 or TRBD2 (5 bases each). V was pared by 5 bases and J by 3 bases, with 9 bases between. The CDR3 consists of 13 residues. Germline values: CDR1 SGHTA, CDR2 FQGNSA. DNA for the CDR3: TGTGCCAGCAGCGCCGGGGCGACAGATACGCAGTATTTT. It translates to CASSAGATDTQYF. The variable domain in full, with the rest retrieved from reference TRBV7-2 and TRBJ2-3, is GAGVSQSPSNKVTEKGKDVELRCDPISGHTALYWYRQSLGQGLEFLIYFQGNSAPDKSGLPSDRFSAERTGGSVSTLTIQRTQQEDSAVYLCASSAGATDTQYFGPGTRLTVL.

The chain uses TRBV6-1 and TRBJ2-5; D possibly corresponds to TRBD2 (5 bases). Germline V gives CDR1 MNHNS, CDR2 SASEGT. V lost 6 bases and J 5 bases, leaving 13 bases between the germline ends. This CDR3 region has 13 residues. CDR3 loop: CASSPGLAETQYF. As DNA, the CDR3 is TGTGCCAGCAGCCCGGGGTTGGCGGAGACCCAGTACTTC.